This T cell receptor beta chain originates from a study of blood T cell repertoires in COVID-19. Looking at the study overall: Specimens from acute and convalescent COVID-19 originated in the United States, Italy and Spain.

Per the original methods: Amplified reference gene primers provided the basis for estimating nucleated cell counts. Sequenced by immunoSEQ multiplex PCR; TCRdb stores in-frame clones only, minus some. V and J calls and clone size are those listed in that table; D and trimming were worked out from the DNA. The profile covers some 180,000 clones, with around 83% appearing a single time and 6.5% to 9% taken by the ten largest. CDR3 length equals 11 residues. Germline CDR1 reads ENHRY; CDR2 reads SYGVKD. The V and J ends lost 3 bases and 5 bases respectively, with 5 bases between them. This sequence joins TRBV10-3 and TRBJ2-7; no reliable D call. Sequencing input: peripheral blood. This TCR was recovered from a woman aged 55 to 70 with acute or convalescent COVID-19. This CDR3 reads CAISDLNEQYF. CDR3 bases: TGTGCCATCAGTGATTTAAACGAGCAGTACTTC.